This note documents a single TCR beta chain sequence. This sample is drawn from a study of neoadjuvant anti-PD-1 for oral cavity cancer. Study details: Non-progressing patients received a fourth nivolumab dose near day 43, then surgery on days 50-56.

The CDR3 has 15 residues. V was pared by 1 base and J by 5 bases, with 11 bases between. The V gene's germline CDR1 is SGHTA and CDR2 FQGTGA. The method was immunoSEQ multiplex PCR; TCRdb's version includes in-frame clones alone and lacks a portion of them. The sample has about 16,000 clones, 72% seen once; the top ten hold roughly 3%. The source material was PBMCs, sampled before nivolumab (anti-PD-1) treatment. The origin of this receptor is a person between 35 and 79 years old with oral cavity squamous cell carcinoma. V is TRBV7-3 and J is TRBJ2-2; D might be TRBD2 (5 bases). The CDR3 here is CASSLRTGMTGELFF. The CDR3 region has the DNA TGTGCCAGCAGCTTAAGGACTGGGATGACCGGGGAGCTGTTTTTT.